This T cell receptor (beta chain) was sequenced during a study of T cell repertoires in cytomegalovirus infection. This clonotype has a handful of counts. Germline assignment: CDR1 LGHDT and CDR2 YNNKEL (reference sequence). V shed 4 bases and J shed 2 bases, with 12 bases lying between them. CDR3 size: 14 residues. TCRdb itself ran the reads through MiXCR, one entry per CDR3 protein. The sample has approximately 500,000 distinct CDR3 sequences, over 9% seen once. V and J are TRBV3-1 and TRBJ2-7, with TRBD2 as a possible D gene (7 bases). The source material was PBMCs. This TCR derives from a human donor in good health (CMV status not recorded). Some clones in this sample may be carry-over from other donors' samples. DNA for the CDR3: TGTGCCAGCAGCCCCGGGGGGCTTGCCTACGAGCAGTACTTC. Residues: CASSPGGLAYEQYF.